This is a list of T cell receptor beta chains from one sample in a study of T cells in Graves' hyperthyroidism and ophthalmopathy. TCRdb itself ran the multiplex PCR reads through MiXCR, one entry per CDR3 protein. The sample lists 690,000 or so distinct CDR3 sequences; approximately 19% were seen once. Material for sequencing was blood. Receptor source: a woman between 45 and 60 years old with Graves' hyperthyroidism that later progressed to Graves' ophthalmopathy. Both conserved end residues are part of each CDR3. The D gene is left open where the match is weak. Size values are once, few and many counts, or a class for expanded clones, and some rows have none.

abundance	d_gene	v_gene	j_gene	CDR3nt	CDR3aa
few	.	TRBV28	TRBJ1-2	TGTGCCAGCAGTTTCGGCAGGCGAGCTAACTATGGCTACACCTTC	CASSFGRRANYGYTF
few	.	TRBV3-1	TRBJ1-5	TGTGCCAGCAGCCAAGGGAGGCTGACTGGCAATCAGCCCCAGCATTTT	CASSQGRLTGNQPQHF
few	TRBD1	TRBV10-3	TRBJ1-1	TGTGCCATCAGTGCCGTTGGACAGGGGGGCTCTGAAGCTTTCTTT	CAISAVGQGGSEAFF
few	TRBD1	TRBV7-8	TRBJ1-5	TGTGCCAGCAGCTTCGGACAGGGGAGCAATCAGCCCCAGCATTTT	CASSFGQGSNQPQHF
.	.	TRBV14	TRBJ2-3	TGTGCCAGCAGCCAAGATGGGGACATCCGCACAGATACGCAGTATTTT	CASSQDGDIRTDTQYF
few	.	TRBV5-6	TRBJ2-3	TGTGCCAGCAGCTCCCGGTCAAAAGCCACAGATACGCAGTATTTT	CASSSRSKATDTQYF
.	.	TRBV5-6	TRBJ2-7	TGTGCCAGCAGCGGGAGGAGGGACAGGGCTAGCGGGGGACCCTACGAGCAGTACTTC	CASSGRRDRASGGPYEQYF
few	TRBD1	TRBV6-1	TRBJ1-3	TGTGCCAGCAGTCCCCGGACAGGCTATCTCGGAAACACCATATATTTT	CASSPRTGYLGNTIYF
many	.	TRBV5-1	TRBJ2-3	TGCGCCAGCAACGGGGAGTGGGCAGATACGCAGTATTTT	CASNGEWADTQYF
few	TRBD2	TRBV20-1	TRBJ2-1	TGCAGTGCTACGCCACCCGGGGGGGCCCCGAATGAGCAGTTCTTC	CSATPPGGAPNEQFF
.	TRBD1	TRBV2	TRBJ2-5	TGTGCCAGCAGGCGGGGACAGGGGGTCGAGACCCAGTACTTC	CASRRGQGVETQYF
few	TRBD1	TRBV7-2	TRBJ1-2	TGTGCCAGCAGCTTAGTCGGAGGGGGCAATGAAGGCTACACCTTC	CASSLVGGGNEGYTF
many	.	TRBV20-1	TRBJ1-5	TGCAGTGCTAGTGAAGGGGTGGGCAATCAGCCCCAGCATTTT	CSASEGVGNQPQHF
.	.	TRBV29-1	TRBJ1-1	TGCAGCGTTGATCCTGGGGACTACATGAACACTGAAGCTTTCTTT	CSVDPGDYMNTEAFF
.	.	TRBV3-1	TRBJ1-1	TGTGCCAGCCGATATTCCGGGACCACTGGGGCTTTCTTT	CASRYSGTTGAFF
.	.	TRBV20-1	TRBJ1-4	TGCAGTGCTAGAGATTATGGGGGGAATAATGAAAAACTGTTTTTT	CSARDYGGNNEKLFF
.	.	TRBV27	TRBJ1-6	TGTGCCAGCAGTTTCTACCGAGGGCTTGATTCACCCCTCCACTTT	CASSFYRGLDSPLHF
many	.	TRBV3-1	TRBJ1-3	TGTGCCAGCAGCCAAAAGGACAGAGGAAACACCATATATTTT	CASSQKDRGNTIYF
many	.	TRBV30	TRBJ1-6	TGTGCCTGGAGTATCGGGGGGGCGCATTCACCCCTCCACTTT	CAWSIGGAHSPLHF